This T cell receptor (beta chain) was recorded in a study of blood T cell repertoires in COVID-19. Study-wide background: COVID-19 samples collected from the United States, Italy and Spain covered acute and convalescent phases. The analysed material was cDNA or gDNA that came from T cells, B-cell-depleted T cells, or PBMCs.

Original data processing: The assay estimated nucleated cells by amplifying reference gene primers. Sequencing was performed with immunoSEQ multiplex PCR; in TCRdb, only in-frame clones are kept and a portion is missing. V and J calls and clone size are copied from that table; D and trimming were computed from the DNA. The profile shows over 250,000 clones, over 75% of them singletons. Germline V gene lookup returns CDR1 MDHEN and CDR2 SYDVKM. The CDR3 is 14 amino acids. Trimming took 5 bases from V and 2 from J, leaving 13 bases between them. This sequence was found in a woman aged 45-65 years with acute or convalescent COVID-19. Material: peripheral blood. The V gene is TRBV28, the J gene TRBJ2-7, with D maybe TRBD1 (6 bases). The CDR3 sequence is CASSIRDTAYEQYF. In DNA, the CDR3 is TGTGCCAGCAGTATCCGGGACACAGCCTACGAGCAGTACTTC. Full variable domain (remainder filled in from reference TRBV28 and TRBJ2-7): DVKVTQSSRYLVKRTGEKVFLECVQDMDHENMFWYRQDPGLGLRLIYFSYDVKMKEKGDIPEGYSVSREKKERFSLILESASTNQTSMYLCASSIRDTAYEQYFGPGTRLTVT.